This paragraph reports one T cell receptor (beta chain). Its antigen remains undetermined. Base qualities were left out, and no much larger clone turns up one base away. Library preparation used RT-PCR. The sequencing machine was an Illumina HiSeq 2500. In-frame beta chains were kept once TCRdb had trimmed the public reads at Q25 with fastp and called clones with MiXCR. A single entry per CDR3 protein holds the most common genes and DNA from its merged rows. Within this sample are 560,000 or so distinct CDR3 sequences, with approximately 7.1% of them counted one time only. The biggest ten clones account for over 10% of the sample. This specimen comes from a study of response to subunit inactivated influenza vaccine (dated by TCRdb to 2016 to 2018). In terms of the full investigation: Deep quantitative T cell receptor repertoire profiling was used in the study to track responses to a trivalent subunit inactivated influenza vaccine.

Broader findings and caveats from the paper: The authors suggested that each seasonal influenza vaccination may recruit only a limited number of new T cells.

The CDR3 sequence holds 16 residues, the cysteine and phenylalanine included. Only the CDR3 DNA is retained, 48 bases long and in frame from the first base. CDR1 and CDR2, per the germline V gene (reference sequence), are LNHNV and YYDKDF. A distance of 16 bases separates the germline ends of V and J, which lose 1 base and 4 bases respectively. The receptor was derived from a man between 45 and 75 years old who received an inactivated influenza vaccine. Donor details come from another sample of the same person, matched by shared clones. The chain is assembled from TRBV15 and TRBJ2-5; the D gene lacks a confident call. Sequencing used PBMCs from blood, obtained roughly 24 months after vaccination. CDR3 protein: CATSRGIVAGRETQYF. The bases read TGTGCCACCAGCAGAGGAATAGTGGCAGGACGAGAGACCCAGTACTTC.